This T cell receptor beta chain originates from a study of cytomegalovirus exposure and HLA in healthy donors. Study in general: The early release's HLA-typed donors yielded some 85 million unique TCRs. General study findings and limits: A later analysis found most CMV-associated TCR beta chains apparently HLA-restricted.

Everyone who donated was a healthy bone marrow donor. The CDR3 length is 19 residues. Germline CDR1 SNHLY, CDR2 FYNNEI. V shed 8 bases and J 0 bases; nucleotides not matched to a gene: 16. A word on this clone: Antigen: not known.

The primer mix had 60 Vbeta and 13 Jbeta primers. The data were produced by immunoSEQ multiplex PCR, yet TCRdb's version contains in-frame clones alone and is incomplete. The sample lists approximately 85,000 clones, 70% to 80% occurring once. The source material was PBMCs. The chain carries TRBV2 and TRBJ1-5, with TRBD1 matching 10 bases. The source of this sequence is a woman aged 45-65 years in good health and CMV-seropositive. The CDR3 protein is CASPELRDRGPYSNQPQHF. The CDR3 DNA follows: TGTGCCAGCCCTGAACTTCGGGACAGGGGACCTTATAGCAATCAGCCCCAGCATTTT.